This T cell receptor (beta chain) was recorded in a study of T-cell reconstitution after alpha-beta-depleted transplantation in children listed by TCRdb under 2016. Looking at the study overall: Using TCR repertoire profiling, the study quantitatively followed how T-cell immune reconstitution unfolded in children after TCRalphabeta/CD19-depleted allogeneic hematopoietic cell transplantation. The paper's findings and limits, for the study overall: The apparently early alphabetaT-cell count recovery about two months after transplant was reportedly dependent on only several hundred rapidly expanded clones derived from non-depleted graft cells. In some patients, high TCRbeta diversity at day 60 was attributed to recipient T cells and intrathymic progenitors that had survived conditioning. Over subsequent months, a decline in hyperexpanded clone frequencies was noted, and after one year, T-cell counts and TCRbeta diversity were mostly ascribed to newly produced T cells.

This clonotype occurred many times. Its recognized antigen is unknown. Per-base qualities were not stored, and no clone one base away is much larger. Library method: PCR. The sample was run on an Illumina HiSeq 2500. TCR library preparation used molecular barcoding, with unique molecular identifiers applied to normalize quantification of the TCRbeta repertoire. In-frame beta chains were kept once TCRdb had trimmed the public reads at Q25 with fastp and called clones with MiXCR. Rows are unified per CDR3 protein, each entry keeping the most common DNA and genes. In all, the sample holds some 300,000 distinct CDR3 sequences, and around 7.3% of those were seen once. About 9.1% of the sample belongs to the ten largest clones. From V the trimming removes 11 bases and from J it removes 5 bases, while the gene matches leave 4 bases of the junction unaccounted for. Via the germline V gene, CDR1 is ENHRY and CDR2 SYGVKD. From its cysteine to its phenylalanine, the CDR3 spans 12 amino acids. CDR3 DNA only is kept here, 36 bases in frame from base 1.

The sample's treatment or condition, from its label and the paper: allogeneic hematopoietic cell transplantation with graft depleted of TCRalphabeta T cells and CD19 B cells. TCRalphabeta/CD19-depleted allogeneic hematopoietic cell grafts were given to the transplant recipients, all of whom were children. The chain is encoded by TRBV10-3 joined to TRBJ1-1; TRBD1 matches 11 bases in the middle. Specimen: peripheral blood, collected 360 days after TCRalphabeta/CD19-depleted stem cell transplant. The sequence derives from a female patient aged 2 to 10 who had a stem cell transplant for Fanconi anemia, so the T cells may come from the graft donor. The nucleotide sequence is TGTGCCTCCGGGACAGGGGGAACTGAAGCTTTCTTT. It specifies CASGTGGTEAFF.